These 31 T cell receptor beta chains share one sample of origin, sequenced in a study of follicular helper T cells after annual influenza vaccination. Sequencing was performed with immunoSEQ multiplex PCR; in TCRdb, only in-frame clones are kept and a portion is missing. The sample contains about 320 clones, approximately 80% of which appear only once. The time point is: 2014-2015 season, pre-vaccination. The specimen comprised CXCR5+ CD38+ circulating T follicular helper cells from blood, sampled on the day of influenza vaccination. Regarding subset: circulating Tfh, non-naive CD4+CXCR5+PD-1+ (ICOS+CD38+ or ICOS-CD38-). Receptors originate from an adult who received the influenza vaccine.

The chain has TRBV5-1 and TRBJ2-1; 11 positions agree with TRBD2. The CDR3 loop spans 16 amino acids. Germline V lookup: CDR1 SGHRS, CDR2 YFSETQ. J gave up 6 bases and V 4 bases, and 9 bases lay outside the gene matches. CDR3 in DNA: TGCGCCAGCAGCATCAACCTAGCGGGGGGCCGCAATGAGCAGTTCTTC. It codes for CASSINLAGGRNEQFF.

This rearrangement joins TRBV19 to TRBJ2-1; tentatively, D is TRBD1 (5 bases). Between the trimmed V and J ends, which lost 3 bases and 6 bases, there was a span of 9 bases. This CDR3 region has 13 residues. From germline, CDR1 is LNHDA and CDR2 SQIVND (reference sequence). The CDR3 here is CASSMGQSNEQFF. The CDR3 DNA sequence: TGTGCCAGTAGTATGGGGCAGAGCAATGAGCAGTTCTTC.

The V gene is TRBV7-2, the J gene TRBJ1-2, with TRBD1 as a possible D gene (6 bases). CDR1 SGHTA and CDR2 FQGNSA come from the germline V gene. This CDR3 has 14 amino acids. The V end lost 6 bases, the J end lost 6 bases, and 17 bases lay between the germline ends. CDR3 protein: CASRQQGPHHGYTF. The CDR3 nucleotides are TGTGCCAGCAGGCAACAGGGACCCCATCATGGCTACACCTTC. The full variable domain, with the rest looked up from reference TRBV7-2 and TRBJ1-2, is GAGVSQSPSNKVTEKGKDVELRCDPISGHTALYWYRQSLGQGLEFLIYFQGNSAPDKSGLPSDRFSAERTGGSVSTLTIQRTQQEDSAVYLCASRQQGPHHGYTFGSGTRLTVV.

V gene TRBV5-1 combines with J gene TRBJ1-2; D gene ambiguous. Germline CDR1 SGHRS, CDR2 YFSETQ. V lost 7 bases and J 4 bases, leaving 20 bases between the germline ends. The CDR3 loop spans 15 amino acids. The CDR3, as DNA: TGCGCCAGCTCCCCAATGGTTCGAAAGACCTATGGCTACACCTTC. The encoded protein is CASSPMVRKTYGYTF.

This clone was seen more than once but under ten times. The rearrangement uses TRBV7-2 and TRBJ2-1, with 10 bases that match TRBD2. Germline lookup yields CDR1 SGHTA and CDR2 FQGNSA. V lost 5 bases to trimming and J lost 5 bases; unmatched junction nucleotides: 6. The CDR3 is 15 residues long. CDR3 region: CASSISGGENNEQFF. The CDR3 DNA reads TGTGCCAGCAGCATCAGCGGGGGGGAGAACAATGAGCAGTTCTTC.

The chain combines TRBV11-2 with TRBJ2-3; D might be TRBD1 (6 bases). Trimming cost V 2 bases and J 3 bases, with 15 bases left between them. Germline assignment: CDR1 SGHAT and CDR2 FQNNGV. This CDR3 is built from 16 residues. In DNA form, the CDR3 reads TGTGCCAGCAGCTTATCCGTCTGGGGGCAAACAGATACGCAGTATTTT. Protein: CASSLSVWGQTDTQYF.

The chain combines TRBV6-8 with TRBJ2-5; D remains unclear. The CDR3 contains 15 residues. Per germline, CDR1 MNHGY and CDR2 SAAAGT. V was pared by 5 bases and J by 1 base, with 14 bases between. Here the CDR3 reads CASSHPKLSQETQYF. Written as DNA, the CDR3 is TGTGCCAGCAGTCACCCGAAGTTGTCCCAAGAGACCCAGTACTTC.

This clone was picked up one time. The chain links TRBV6-1 to TRBJ2-6; perhaps TRBD2 as D (7 bases). CDR1 and CDR2 (germline): MNHNS, SASEGT. V lost 4 bases and J lost 2, with 12 bases in between. The CDR3 totals 16 residues. The CDR3 loop is CASSGGGPPGANVLTF. The CDR3 nucleotides are TGTGCCAGCAGTGGGGGGGGGCCCCCTGGGGCCAACGTCCTGACTTTC.

The V gene is TRBV2, the J gene TRBJ1-1; D gene uncertain. The CDR3 runs to 12 residues. The V gene's germline CDR1 is SNHLY and CDR2 FYNNEI. Trimming pared 7 bases from V and 2 bases from J, leaving 8 bases between. CDR3: CASKRRNTEAFF. The CDR3 DNA reads as TGTGCCAGCAAGAGACGAAACACTGAAGCTTTCTTT.

The chain has TRBV6-5 and TRBJ1-4, with D perhaps matching TRBD1 (6 bases). In germline, CDR1 is MNHEY, CDR2 SVGAGI. V lost 2 bases and J 5 bases, leaving 12 bases between the germline ends. The CDR3 is made up of 15 amino acids. For the CDR3, the DNA is TGTGCCAGCAGTTACGGTTGGACAGCAAATGAAAAACTGTTTTTT. Its translation is CASSYGWTANEKLFF.

The DNA of the CDR3 is TGTGCCAGCAGCAACCGGGACTACCGCACAGATACGCAGTATTTT. Its protein is CASSNRDYRTDTQYF. V and J are TRBV7-2 and TRBJ2-3, with 7 positions matching TRBD2. Losses at the gene ends were 5 bases for V and 1 base for J; bases not matched to a gene: 6. CDR1 is SGHTA, CDR2 FQGNSA, per germline. The CDR3 sequence is 15 residues long.

In this sample, this clone turned up a few times. The chain combines TRBV7-2 with TRBJ1-1; D remains ambiguous. In germline, CDR1 is SGHTA, CDR2 FQGNSA. The CDR3 consists of 12 residues. Trimming removed 3 bases at V and 2 bases at J, with 4 bases between. CDR3 region: CASSFTNTEAFF. The CDR3 region has the DNA TGTGCCAGCAGCTTCACCAACACTGAAGCTTTCTTT. Complete variable domain (other parts from reference TRBV7-2 and TRBJ1-1): GAGVSQSPSNKVTEKGKDVELRCDPISGHTALYWYRQSLGQGLEFLIYFQGNSAPDKSGLPSDRFSAERTGGSVSTLTIQRTQQEDSAVYLCASSFTNTEAFFGQGTRLTVV.

This clone appeared a single time. The V gene is TRBV15, the J gene TRBJ2-7; no reliable D call. The V end was cut by 0 bases, the J end by 0 bases, with 9 bases between. CDR1 is LNHNV, CDR2 YYDKDF, per germline (reference sequence). This CDR3 contains 15 residues. The CDR3 is CATSRDRPGSYEQYF. In DNA, the CDR3 is TGTGCCACCAGCAGAGATCGGCCAGGCTCCTACGAGCAGTACTTC.

The chain uses TRBV11-2 and TRBJ2-1, with D perhaps matching TRBD2 (5 bases). V shed 3 bases and J shed 6 bases, with 9 bases lying between them. This CDR3 comprises 13 residues. CDR1 SGHAT and CDR2 FQNNGV come from the germline V gene. The CDR3 coding sequence is TGTGCCAGCAGCTTCCCCGGACTCAATGAGCAGTTCTTC. Translating it yields CASSFPGLNEQFF.

This clone was detected once. This chain links TRBV6-1 with TRBJ2-7, with TRBD1 matching 9 bases. V lost 5 bases to trimming and J lost 3 bases; unmatched junction nucleotides: 5. The CDR3 runs to 14 residues. In germline, CDR1 is MNHNS, CDR2 SASEGT. The CDR3 region is CASSSGTGNYEQYF. CDR3 DNA: TGTGCCAGCAGTTCCGGGACAGGGAACTACGAGCAGTACTTC.

The chain couples TRBV6-1 to TRBJ1-4, with 8 nucleotides matching TRBD1. The CDR3 has 15 residues. CDR1 MNHNS and CDR2 SASEGT come from the germline V gene. The trim removed 3 bases at V and 3 bases at J, leaving 3 bases unmatched. The CDR3 bases are TGTGCCAGCAGTGATAACAGGGGGTCTAATGAAAAACTGTTTTTT. This gives the protein CASSDNRGSNEKLFF.

J is TRBJ1-6 and V is TRBV19; 7 nucleotides agree with TRBD1. J was trimmed by 0 bases and V by 7 bases; bases with no gene match: 9. Germline V gives CDR1 LNHDA, CDR2 SQIVND (reference sequence). This CDR3 is built from 17 residues. CDR3 bases: TGTGCCAGTACCCCAGACAGGGAGAGCTCCTATAATTCACCCCTCCACTTT. Encoded protein: CASTPDRESSYNSPLHF. The variable domain in full, completed from reference TRBV19 and TRBJ1-6, reads DGGITQSPKYLFRKEGQNVTLSCEQNLNHDAMYWYRQDPGQGLRLIYYSQIVNDFQKGDIAEGYSVSREKKESFPLTVTSAQKNPTAFYLCASTPDRESSYNSPLHFGNGTRLTVT.

The rearrangement links TRBV5-1 to TRBJ1-1; TRBD1 is a possible D gene (6 bases). There are 14 residues in the CDR3. From germline, CDR1 is SGHRS and CDR2 YFSETQ. V was shortened by 7 bases and J by 5 bases, with 18 bases between the two germline ends. The chain's CDR3 is CASSVGGQTTEAFF. The CDR3 DNA follows: TGCGCCAGCTCCGTTGGAGGACAGACGACTGAAGCTTTCTTT.

J is TRBJ2-4 and V is TRBV4-3, with D possibly matching TRBD1 (6 bases). Germline lookup yields CDR1 LGHNA and CDR2 YSLEER. V gave up 0 bases and J gave up 5 bases, with 11 bases separating them. There are 15 residues in the CDR3. The CDR3 bases are TGCGCCAGCAGCCAAGAGTCACGGACAGAAAACATTCAGTACTTC. Translated, it gives CASSQESRTENIQYF.

V is TRBV10-3 and J is TRBJ2-7; 12 nucleotides agree with TRBD1. Trimming took 4 bases from V and 2 from J; bases not matched to a gene: 15. This CDR3 has 19 amino acids. Germline V gene lookup returns CDR1 ENHRY and CDR2 SYGVKD. The CDR3 region is CAISGRPPPGQGAAYEQYF. CDR3 nucleotides: TGTGCCATCAGTGGACGACCGCCGCCGGGACAGGGGGCTGCCTACGAGCAGTACTTC.

This chain joins TRBV19 and TRBJ1-5; tentatively, D is TRBD1 (6 bases). Between the trimmed V and J ends, which lost 7 bases and 7 bases, there was a span of 14 bases. Germline CDR1 reads LNHDA; CDR2 reads SQIVND (reference sequence). This CDR3 spans 13 amino acids. CDR3 sequence (DNA): TGTGCCAGTAACATACAGGGAGACCAGCCCCAGCATTTT. It is translated as CASNIQGDQPQHF.

The chain is built from TRBV15 and TRBJ1-4, with 7 bases fitting TRBD1. Germline V gives CDR1 LNHNV, CDR2 YYDKDF (reference sequence). The CDR3 is 24 residues long. With 0 bases clipped from V and 0 bases from J, the junction kept 25 bases outside the gene matches. The CDR3 nucleotides are TGTGCCACCAGCAGAGATCGTCGGTACCCTGAGAGACAGGGACTATCTGCAACTAATGAAAAACTGTTTTTT. Translated: CATSRDRRYPERQGLSATNEKLFF.

The rearrangement joins TRBV11-2 to TRBJ1-1, with TRBD1 as a possible D gene (5 bases). CDR3 size: 16 residues. CDR1 is SGHAT, CDR2 FQNNGV, per germline. Trimming shortened V by 0 bases and J by 0 bases, and 11 bases separated the two germline ends. Written as DNA, the CDR3 is TGTGCCAGCAGCTTAGATTACAGGAGCATGAACACTGAAGCTTTCTTT. It codes for CASSLDYRSMNTEAFF.

The chain couples TRBV7-3 to TRBJ2-1; maybe TRBD2 (6 bases). The CDR3 sequence is 15 residues long. Deletions cut 5 bases from V and 8 bases from J, with 19 bases between. The germline V gene has CDR1 SGHTA and CDR2 FQGTGA. The CDR3 is CASSLLPSSVYEQFF. For the CDR3, the DNA is TGTGCCAGCAGCCTACTCCCCTCTAGCGTGTATGAGCAGTTCTTC.

CDR3 DNA: TGTGCCAGCAGTTACGGTTGGACAGCAAATGAAAAACTGTTTTTT. As protein: CASSYGWTANEKLFF. The genes are TRBV6-9 and TRBJ1-4; perhaps TRBD1 as D (6 bases). Trimming pared 3 bases from V and 5 bases from J, leaving 13 bases between. There are 15 residues in the CDR3. CDR1 and CDR2 from the germline V gene are MNHGY and SVAAGI.

Worth noting for this clone: The junction departs from the called germline gene at one end, perhaps through a read error. V is TRBV4-3 and J is TRBJ2-4; TRBD1 is a possible D gene (6 bases). The CDR3 is 15 residues long. The germline V gene encodes CDR1 LGHNA and CDR2 YSLEER. For the CDR3, the DNA is TGCGCCAGCAGCCAAGAGTCACGGACAGAAAACATTCAGCACTTC. As protein: CASSQESRTENIQHF.

This chain uses TRBV18 with TRBJ1-5; D call uncertain. This CDR3 has 12 residues. Germline CDR1 reads KGHSH; CDR2 reads LQKENI. With 5 bases removed from V and 7 bases from J, the gap between germline ends came to 9 bases. CDR3 coding DNA: TGTGCCAGCTCAGAGAGCGGCCAGCCCCAGCATTTT. This translates into CASSESGQPQHF.

This chain links TRBV5-1 with TRBJ2-4; tentative D call: TRBD2 (6 bases). The CDR3 contains 13 residues. CDR1 is SGHRS, CDR2 YFSETQ, per germline. V was trimmed by 0 bases and J by 8 bases, leaving 9 bases between them. CDR3 in amino acids: CASSLAPSDIQYF. In DNA form, the CDR3 reads TGCGCCAGCAGCTTGGCTCCTAGCGACATTCAGTACTTC. Using reference TRBV5-1 and TRBJ2-4 for the parts outside the CDR3, the full variable domain is KAGVTQTPRYLIKTRGQQVTLSCSPISGHRSVSWYQQTPGQGLQFLFEYFSETQRNKGNFPGRFSGRQFSNSRSEMNVSTLELGDSALYLCASSLAPSDIQYFGAGTRLSVL.

The gene calls are TRBV4-2 and TRBJ2-7; no firm D call. The V gene's germline CDR1 is LGHNA and CDR2 YNFKEQ. V was cut by 0 bases and J by 2 bases, with 2 bases left in between. This CDR3 has 12 amino acids. The CDR3 here is CASSQDPYEQYF. CDR3 nucleotides: TGTGCCAGCAGCCAAGACCCCTACGAGCAGTACTTC.

The chain couples TRBV29-1 to TRBJ2-5, with 8 nucleotides matching TRBD1. Germline CDR1 reads SQVTM; CDR2 reads ANQGSEA. The junction had 3 bases not matched to a gene; V was cut back by 7 bases and J by 5 bases. The CDR3 extends over 11 amino acids. The CDR3 region has the DNA TGCAGCGGTACAGGGGGGGAGACCCAGTACTTC. As protein: CSGTGGETQYF.

The chain carries TRBV19 and TRBJ1-2; D call uncertain. CDR1 LNHDA and CDR2 SQIVND come from the germline V gene (reference sequence). Trimming pared 10 bases from V and 4 bases from J, leaving 13 bases between. The CDR3 contains 12 residues. The CDR3 loop is CATDQVGYGYTF. DNA for the CDR3: TGTGCCACCGATCAGGTGGGCTATGGCTACACCTTC.